This TCR beta chain is drawn from a study of long-term antiretroviral therapy in people with HIV (dated by TCRdb to 2021 to 2024). Turning to the overall study: The earliest samples were collected roughly a decade before the 2015 WHO recommendation for immediate ART, at a time when ART was usually postponed until CD4 counts fell. Whether ART initiation and durable HIV suppression were associated with changes in peripheral blood TRB repertoire composition and diversity was tested in a retrospective serial study. From some 30 adults with confirmed HIV infection, the cohort provided around 180 cryopreserved PBMC samples, gathered serially across a mean of roughly 6 years (range 1-12). Of the 30 to 35 participants with HIV, 10 to 11 were female. No cross-contamination during QIAcube processing was seen in test extractions of a monoclonal T-cell line run alongside roughly 35 polyclonal samples. The paper as a whole reports these results and caveats: Compared with controls, HIV repertoires had narrower CDR3 length ranges, and the network structure pointed to an antigen-experienced repertoire that shifted only slightly toward naive after ART. Inferences about post-ART repertoire changes are limited because no data were available on ART adherence, viral resistance or therapy changes. Because cell numbers in pre-ART samples were limited, unsorted PBMC were profiled instead of sorted CD4+ and CD8+ T cells. Expanded TRB clones identified before ART initiation dominated the repertoire across all time points, though the dominance fluctuated and decreased in many PLHIV after ART. Because PBMC availability was limited, only the TCR beta chain was sequenced, with no alpha chain pairing. Samples dated from the mid-2000s to the late 2010s, and the ART regimens used may be less effective than current ones. ART initiation was associated with a significant increase in TRB diversity, but diversity stayed significantly below transplant donor controls even after long-term ART.

To be included, a participant needed at least one PBMC sample from before ART initiation plus at least two post-ART samples. All participants with HIV were treated in the United States of America. Before DNA extraction, cryopreserved samples containing roughly 0.9-11 million PBMC were thawed and washed. At the time of the earliest PBMC sample, participants with HIV were aged between roughly 20 and 54 years. Each participant contributed PBMC samples from 1-4 timepoints before ART initiation and 2-8 timepoints after ART initiation, with a median of 7 samples. For every participant, serial HIV viral load, CD4+ T-cell count, ART history and demographic data were obtained. A Qiagen kit on a QIAcube was used to extract genomic DNA from unsorted PBMC, with samples processed in batches of 12. Points on this clone: Its binding antigen is unknown. Nothing much larger sits one base from this clone, and base qualities are not available.

The immunoSEQ hsTCRB v3.0 assay was used at survey level resolution to sequence the TRB variable region. The target sequencing depth for TRB was about 40,000-50,000 T-cell genomes per sample. Pooled TRB libraries were sequenced on an Illumina MiSeq with a v3 150-cycle kit. On the authors' methods: Repertoire analysis ran in R within a reproducible Nextflow workflow covering QC, data transformation and analysis. LymphoSeq2, an R package for exploring AIRR-Seq data, was used to implement the custom analyses. Several samples that produced fewer than 5000 total TRB sequences were removed, so some 190 HIV repertoires were analyzed. Among the approximately 180 retained HIV repertoires, around 60 were collected before ART initiation and 129 were collected after ART initiation. Each repertoire was downsampled to 5000 TRB nucleotide sequences, and summary statistics were averaged across 100 downsampling iterations. Only TRB sequences with CDR3 regions of at least seven amino acids were retained for analysis. A Shannon entropy-derived clonality score and the Gini coefficient were used to measure diversity. In the repertoire networks, any two of the top 5000 CDR3 amino acid sequences were linked whenever the two sequences differed by an edit distance of one. For TRB CDR3 amino acid sequences, antigen specificity groups and MHC restriction were predicted with GLIPH2. To flag known CMV, EBV, HIV or tissue antigen associations, CDR3 amino acid sequences were matched against VDJdb and McPAS-TCR. Pre-ART, post-ART and control groups were compared with Wilcoxon signed-rank tests and Holm-Bonferroni correction. TCRdb retrieved this table from immuneACCESS and kept in-frame rearrangements only. Not all clones are present; in checked studies, unresolved V genes account for under half, and no reason is known for the remainder. V, J and clone size are those of that table, while D and trimming were read from the DNA. In this sample the table shows some 24,000 clones, around 81% of which occur a single time. Roughly 16% of the sample belongs to the ten largest clones.

Based on the germline V gene, the CDR1 and CDR2 sequences are SGHRS and YFSETQ. V sheds 2 bases and J sheds 3 bases, leaving 9 bases between their ends. From its cysteine to its phenylalanine, the CDR3 spans 14 amino acids. The sequence is cut down to CDR3 DNA, 42 bases in frame from base 1. The sequencing used unsorted PBMCs, collected at the start of antiretroviral therapy, before treatment. The chain was built from TRBV5-1 and TRBJ1-5, with TRBD1 perhaps the D gene, on 6 matching bases. This TCR came from a woman between 18 and 29 years old with HIV. The DNA is TGCGCCAGCAGCTTAGGACAGCCCAATCAGCCCCAGCATTTT. It codes for CASSLGQPNQPQHF.